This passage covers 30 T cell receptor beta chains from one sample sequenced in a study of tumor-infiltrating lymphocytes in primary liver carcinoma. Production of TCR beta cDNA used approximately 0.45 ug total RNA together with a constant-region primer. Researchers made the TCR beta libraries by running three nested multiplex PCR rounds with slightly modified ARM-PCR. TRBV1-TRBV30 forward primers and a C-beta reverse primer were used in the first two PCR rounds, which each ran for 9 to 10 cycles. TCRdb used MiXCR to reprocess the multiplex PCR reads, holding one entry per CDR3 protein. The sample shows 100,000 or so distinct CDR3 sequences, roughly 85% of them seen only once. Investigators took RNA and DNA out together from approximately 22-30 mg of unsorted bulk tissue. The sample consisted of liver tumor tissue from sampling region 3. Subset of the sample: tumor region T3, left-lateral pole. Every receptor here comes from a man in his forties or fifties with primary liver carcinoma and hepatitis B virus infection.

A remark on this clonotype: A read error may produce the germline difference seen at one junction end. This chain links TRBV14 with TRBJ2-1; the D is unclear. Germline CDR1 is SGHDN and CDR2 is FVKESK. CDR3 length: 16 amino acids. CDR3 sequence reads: CTSSAVVGWVNNELFF. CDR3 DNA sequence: TGTACCAGCAGTGCCGTAGTGGGATGGGTAAACAATGAGCTATTCTTC.

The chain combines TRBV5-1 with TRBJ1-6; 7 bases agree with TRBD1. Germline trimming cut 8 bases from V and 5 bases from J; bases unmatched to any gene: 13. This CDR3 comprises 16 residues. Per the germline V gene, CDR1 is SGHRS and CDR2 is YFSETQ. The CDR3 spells CARSDNLTGHNSPLHF. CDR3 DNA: TGCGCCAGGAGCGACAACCTGACAGGGCATAATTCACCCCTCCACTTT.

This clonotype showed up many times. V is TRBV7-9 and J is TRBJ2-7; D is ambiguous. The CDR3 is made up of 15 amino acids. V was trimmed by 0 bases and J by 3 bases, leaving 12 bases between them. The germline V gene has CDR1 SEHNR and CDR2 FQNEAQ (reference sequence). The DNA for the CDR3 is TGTGCCAGCAGCTTAGCGAGAAATTTTGTCTACGAGCAGTACTTC. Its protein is CASSLARNFVYEQYF.

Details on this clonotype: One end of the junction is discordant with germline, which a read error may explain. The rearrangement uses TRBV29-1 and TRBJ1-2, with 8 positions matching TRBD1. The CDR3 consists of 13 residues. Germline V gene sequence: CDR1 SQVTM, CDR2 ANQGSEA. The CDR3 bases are TGCGGCCTCCGATCAGGGGGCGCCTATGGTTACACCTTC. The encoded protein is CGLRSGGAYGYTF.

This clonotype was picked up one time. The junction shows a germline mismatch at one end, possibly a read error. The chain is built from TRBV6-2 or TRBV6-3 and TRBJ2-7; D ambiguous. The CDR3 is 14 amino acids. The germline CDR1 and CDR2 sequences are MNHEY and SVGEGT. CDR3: CASNISWTTYEEYF. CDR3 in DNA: TGTGCCAGCAACATTTCGTGGACGACCTACGAGGAGTACTTC.

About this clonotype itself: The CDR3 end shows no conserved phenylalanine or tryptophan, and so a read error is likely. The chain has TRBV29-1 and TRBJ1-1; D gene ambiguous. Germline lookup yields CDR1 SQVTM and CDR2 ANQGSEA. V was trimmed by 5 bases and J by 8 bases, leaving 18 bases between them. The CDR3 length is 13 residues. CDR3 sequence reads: CSVLRISGSEAFY. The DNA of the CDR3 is TGCAGCGTTTTAAGGATCTCAGGCTCCGAAGCTTTCTAT.

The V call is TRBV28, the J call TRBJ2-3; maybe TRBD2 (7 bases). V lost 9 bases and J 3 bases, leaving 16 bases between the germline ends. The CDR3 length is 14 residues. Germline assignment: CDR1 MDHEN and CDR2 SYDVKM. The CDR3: CASVYRGATDTQYF. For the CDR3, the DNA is TGTGCCAGTGTATATCGGGGGGCGACAGATACGCAGTATTTT.

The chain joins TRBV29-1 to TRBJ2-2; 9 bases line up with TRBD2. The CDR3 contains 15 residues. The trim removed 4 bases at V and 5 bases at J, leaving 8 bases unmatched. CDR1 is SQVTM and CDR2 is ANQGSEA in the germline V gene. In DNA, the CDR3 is TGCAGCGTTGGGACTAGCGAGGCGGATACCGGGGAGCTGTTTTTT. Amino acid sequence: CSVGTSEADTGELFF.

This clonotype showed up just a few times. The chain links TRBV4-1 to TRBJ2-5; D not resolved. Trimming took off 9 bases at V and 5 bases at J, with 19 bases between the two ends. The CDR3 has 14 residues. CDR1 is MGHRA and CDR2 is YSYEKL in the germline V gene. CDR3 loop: CASNQDVGRETQYF. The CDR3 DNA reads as TGCGCCAGTAACCAAGATGTAGGTCGGGAGACCCAGTACTTC.

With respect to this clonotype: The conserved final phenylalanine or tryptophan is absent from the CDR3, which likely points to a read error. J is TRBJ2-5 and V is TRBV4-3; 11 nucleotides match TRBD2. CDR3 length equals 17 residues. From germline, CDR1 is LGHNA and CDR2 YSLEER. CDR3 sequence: CTSSQAASGRTGETQYS. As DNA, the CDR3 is TGTACCAGCAGCCAAGCGGCTAGCGGGAGGACTGGTGAGACCCAGTACTCC.

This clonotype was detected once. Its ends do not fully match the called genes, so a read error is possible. CDR3 in amino acids: CARSQGTGPQYEQYF. The DNA for the CDR3 is TGTGCCAGGAGCCAAGGCACCGGGCCTCAGTACGAGCAGTACTTC. The V and J genes are TRBV4-2 and TRBJ2-7; D remains ambiguous. The germline V gene has CDR1 LGHNA and CDR2 YNFKEQ. This CDR3 has 15 amino acids.

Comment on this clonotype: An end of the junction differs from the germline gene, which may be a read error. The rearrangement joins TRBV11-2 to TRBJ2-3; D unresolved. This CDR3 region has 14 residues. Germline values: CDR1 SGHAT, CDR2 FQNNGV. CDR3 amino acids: CASSPPGRADTEYF. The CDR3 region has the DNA TGTGCCAGCAGCCCCCCGGGCCGGGCAGATACAGAGTATTTC.

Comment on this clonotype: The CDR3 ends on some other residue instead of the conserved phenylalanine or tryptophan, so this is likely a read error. CDR3 DNA sequence: TGCGCCAGCAGCCAAGTCTATAGCGGGAGGCCCTTCTACGAGCAGTACTTA. This gives the protein CASSQVYSGRPFYEQYL. The chain links TRBV4-1 to TRBJ2-7, with TRBD2 identical over 10 bases. The CDR3 length is 17 residues. V trimming: 1 base; J trimming: 3 bases; junction bases outside the gene matches: 9. Per germline, CDR1 MGHRA and CDR2 YSYEKL.

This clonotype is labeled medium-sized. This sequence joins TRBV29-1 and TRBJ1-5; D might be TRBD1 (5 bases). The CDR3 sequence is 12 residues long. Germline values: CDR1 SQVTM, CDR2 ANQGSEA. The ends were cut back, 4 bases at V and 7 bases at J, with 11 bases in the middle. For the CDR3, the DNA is TGCAGCGTTGGCGGGGCGGGGCAGCCCCAGCATTTT. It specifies CSVGGAGQPQHF. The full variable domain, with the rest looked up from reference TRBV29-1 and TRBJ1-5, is SAVISQKPSRDICQRGTSLTIQCQVDSQVTMMFWYRQQPGQSLTLIATANQGSEATYESGFVIDKFPISRPNLTFSTLTVSNMSPEDSSIYLCSVGGAGQPQHFGDGTRLSIL.

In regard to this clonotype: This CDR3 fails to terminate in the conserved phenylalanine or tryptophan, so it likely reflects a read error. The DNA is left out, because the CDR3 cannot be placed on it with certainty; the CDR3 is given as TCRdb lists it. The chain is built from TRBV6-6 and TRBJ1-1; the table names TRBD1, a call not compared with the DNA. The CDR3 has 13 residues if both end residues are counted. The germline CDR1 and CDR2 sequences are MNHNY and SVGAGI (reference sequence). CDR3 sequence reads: CASSTRGTTEALC.

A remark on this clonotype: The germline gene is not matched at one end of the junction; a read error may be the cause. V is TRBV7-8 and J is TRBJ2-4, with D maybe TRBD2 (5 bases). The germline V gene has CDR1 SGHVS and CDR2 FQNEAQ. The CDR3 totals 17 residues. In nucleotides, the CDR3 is TGTGTCAGCAGCCCCCTTTCCAGCGGATTAGCCAAAAACATCCAGTACTTC. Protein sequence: CVSSPLSSGLAKNIQYF.

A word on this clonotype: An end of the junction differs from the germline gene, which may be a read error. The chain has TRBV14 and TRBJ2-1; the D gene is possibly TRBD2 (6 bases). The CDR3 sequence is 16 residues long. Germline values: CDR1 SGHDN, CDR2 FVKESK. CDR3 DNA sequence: TGTGCCAGCGGTGCCGTAGCGGAATGGGTAAACAATGAGCTGTTCTTC. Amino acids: CASGAVAEWVNNELFF.

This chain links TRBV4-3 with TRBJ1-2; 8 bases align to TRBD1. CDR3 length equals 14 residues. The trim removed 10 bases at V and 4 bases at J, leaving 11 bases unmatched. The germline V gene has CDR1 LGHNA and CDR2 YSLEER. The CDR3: CANNFQGAGYGYTF. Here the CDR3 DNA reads TGCGCCAACAACTTCCAGGGGGCAGGCTATGGCTACACCTTC.

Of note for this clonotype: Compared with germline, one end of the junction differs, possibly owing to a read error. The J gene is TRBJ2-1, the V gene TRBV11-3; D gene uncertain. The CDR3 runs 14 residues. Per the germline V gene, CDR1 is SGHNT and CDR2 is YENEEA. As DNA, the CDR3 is TGTGCCAGCAGCCTAGGCGCCTCGAACAATGGGCAGTTCTTC. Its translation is CASSLGASNNGQFF.

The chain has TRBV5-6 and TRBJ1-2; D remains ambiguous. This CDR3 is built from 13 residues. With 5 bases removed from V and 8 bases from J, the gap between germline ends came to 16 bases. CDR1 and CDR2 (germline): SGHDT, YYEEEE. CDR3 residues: CASRPDGVGGYTF. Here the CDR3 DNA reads TGTGCCAGCAGGCCCGACGGGGTAGGGGGCTACACCTTC.

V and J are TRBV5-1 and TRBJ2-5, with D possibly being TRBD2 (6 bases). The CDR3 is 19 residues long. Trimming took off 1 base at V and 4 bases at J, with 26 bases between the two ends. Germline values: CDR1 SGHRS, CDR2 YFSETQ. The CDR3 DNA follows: TGCGCCAGCAGCTTGCGAGGTAGCGGAGCTGCCTTCTTCCGAGAGACCCAGTACTTC. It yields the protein CASSLRGSGAAFFRETQYF.

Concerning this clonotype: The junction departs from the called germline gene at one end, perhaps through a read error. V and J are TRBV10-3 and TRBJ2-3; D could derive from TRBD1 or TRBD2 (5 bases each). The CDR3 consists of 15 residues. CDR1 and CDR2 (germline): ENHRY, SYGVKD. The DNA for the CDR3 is TGTGCCATCAGCCTGACGGTTCCTAGCACAGGTACGCAGTATTTT. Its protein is CAISLTVPSTGTQYF.

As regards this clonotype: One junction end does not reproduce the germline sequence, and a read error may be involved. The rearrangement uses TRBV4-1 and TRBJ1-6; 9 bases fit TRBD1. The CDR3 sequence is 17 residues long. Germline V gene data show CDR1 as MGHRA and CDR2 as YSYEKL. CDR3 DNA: TGCGCTAGCAGCCAAGATCGGGGACAGGGCCGGAATTCAACCCTCCACTTT. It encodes CASSQDRGQGRNSTLHF.

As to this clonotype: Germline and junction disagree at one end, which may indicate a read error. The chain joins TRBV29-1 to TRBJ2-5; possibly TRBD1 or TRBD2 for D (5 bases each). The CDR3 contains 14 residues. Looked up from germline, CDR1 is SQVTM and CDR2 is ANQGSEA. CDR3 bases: TGCGGCGTTGATGATGGGACGTCCCAAGAGACACAGTACTTC. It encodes CGVDDGTSQETQYF.

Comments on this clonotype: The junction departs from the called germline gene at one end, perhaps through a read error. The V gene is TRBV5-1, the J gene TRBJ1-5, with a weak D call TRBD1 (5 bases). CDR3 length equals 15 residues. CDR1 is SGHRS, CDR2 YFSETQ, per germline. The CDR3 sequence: CASGLGGTSNQHQHF. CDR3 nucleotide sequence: TGCGCCAGCGGCTTGGGGGGGACTAGCAATCAGCACCAGCATTTT.

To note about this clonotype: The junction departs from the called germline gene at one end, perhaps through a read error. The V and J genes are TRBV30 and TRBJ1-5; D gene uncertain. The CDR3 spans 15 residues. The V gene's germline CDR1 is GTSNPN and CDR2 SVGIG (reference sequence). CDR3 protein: CVWSGVGISDQPQHF. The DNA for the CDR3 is TGTGTCTGGAGTGGTGTGGGGATATCGGATCAGCCCCAGCATTTT.

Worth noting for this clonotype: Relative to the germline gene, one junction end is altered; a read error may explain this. This chain's CDR3 is CASSYSSIDYSYEQCF. In DNA, the CDR3 is TGTGCCAGCAGTTACTCGAGTATCGACTATTCTTACGAGCAGTGCTTC. This chain joins TRBV6-2 or TRBV6-3 and TRBJ2-7; possibly TRBD2 for D (5 bases). CDR1 and CDR2 (germline): MNHEY, SVGEGT. This CDR3 has 16 amino acids.

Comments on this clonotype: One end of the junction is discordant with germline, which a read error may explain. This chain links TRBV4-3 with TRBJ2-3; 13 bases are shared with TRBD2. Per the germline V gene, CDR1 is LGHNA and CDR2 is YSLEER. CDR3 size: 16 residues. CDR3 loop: CTSSQGTSGTIDTQYF. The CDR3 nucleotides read TGCACCAGCAGCCAGGGGACTAGCGGGACCATAGATACGCAATATTTT.

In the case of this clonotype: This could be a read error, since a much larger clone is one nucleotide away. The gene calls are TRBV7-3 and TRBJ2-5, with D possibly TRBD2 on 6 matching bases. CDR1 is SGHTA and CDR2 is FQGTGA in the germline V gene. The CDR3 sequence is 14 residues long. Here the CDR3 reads CAISLTAGRETQYF. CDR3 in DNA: TGTGCCATCAGCTTAACCGCAGGGAGGGAGACCCAGTACTTC.

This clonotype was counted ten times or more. The CDR3 region has the DNA TGTGCCACTGGTCGGAGAGTAGCGGGAGTTAATGAGCAGTTCTTC. Translating gives CATGRRVAGVNEQFF. This rearrangement joins TRBV24-1 to TRBJ2-1; 9 bases match TRBD2. The length of the CDR3 is 15 residues. Losses at the gene ends were 10 bases for V and 7 bases for J; bases not matched to a gene: 13. Germline CDR1 reads KGHDR; CDR2 reads SFDVKD.